This T cell receptor (beta chain) was sequenced for a study of molecular identifiers for immune sequencing clone quantification. Study-level points and caveats: Spiked Jurkat TCR RNA equivalent to one cell was reportedly detectable in approximately 980,000 naive cells.

This clonotype has a count of ten or more. Its specificity is not known. Methods described previously were used for bulk TCR libraries, and listed TCR primers were applied. TCRdb fed the PCR reads into MiXCR, producing one record per CDR3 protein. Here the sample spans about 630,000 distinct CDR3 sequences, about 25% being singletons. The ends were cut back, 3 bases at V and 3 bases at J, with 9 bases in the middle. This CDR3 is built from 13 residues. Germline V lookup: CDR1 SEHNR, CDR2 FQNEAQ (reference sequence). The clonotype originates from a human donor in good health. Some libraries in this study had Jurkat cell RNA spiked in. The chain joins TRBV7-9 to TRBJ2-7; no clear D. The source material was naive CD8+ T cells from blood, with Jurkat cell RNA spiked in. The subset is: FACS-sorted CD8+CD4-CCR7+CD45RA+ naive T cells. The CDR3 loop is CASSLVSSYEQYF. CDR3 DNA sequence: TGTGCCAGCAGCTTGGTCAGCAGCTACGAGCAGTACTTC.